This T cell receptor beta chain is drawn from a study of breast tumors, draining lymph nodes, adjacent tissues. Study-level points and caveats: Data only fit, rather than demonstrated, lymph node origin of most tumor T cells. Tumor repertoires ranked between lymph nodes and nontumor tissue in diversity, with V and J gene preferences. Luminal-like breast cancer showed significantly higher tumor–nontumor repertoire similarity than basal-like. Most tumor T cells seemingly derive from lymph node, then expand in tumor.

Axillary draining lymph nodes of breast cancer patients supplied the node samples. TCRdb re-called the multiplex PCR reads through MiXCR, storing one row per CDR3 protein. The sample includes more than 250,000 distinct CDR3 sequences, 30% of them seen just once. The V segment lost 6 bases and the J segment 0 bases; nucleotides outside the gene matches: 6. This CDR3 has 15 residues. CDR1 is SEHNR and CDR2 is FQNEAQ in the germline V gene (reference sequence). In this sample, this clonotype turned up many times. Its matching antigen is unknown. This chain uses TRBV7-9 with TRBJ2-3, with 7 bases lining up with TRBD2. This sequence was found in a female donor with breast cancer. Some clones in this sample may be carry-over from other donors' samples. The sample consisted of axillary lymph node tissue. The CDR3 reads CASSISGRSTDTQYF. The DNA of the CDR3 is TGTGCCAGCAGTATTAGCGGGCGTAGCACAGATACGCAGTATTTT.